The 7 T cell receptor beta chains below all came from one sample that was sequenced in a study of blood T cell repertoires in COVID-19. The assay was immunoSEQ multiplex PCR, and TCRdb's table has in-frame clones only and misses some. The sample gives about 59,000 clones, roughly 80% of which show up once; around 14% is in the top ten. Sequencing was carried out using peripheral blood. The receptor set was obtained from a woman in her 70s with acute or convalescent COVID-19.

The rearrangement uses TRBV21-1 and TRBJ1-2; the table's D call, TRBD1, has no DNA check behind it. TRBV21-1 counts as a pseudogene. The CDR3 has 13 residues. CDR3 loop: CASISGAGYGYTF. DNA of the CDR3: TGTGCCAGCATTTCAGGGGCGGGCTATGGCTACACCTTC.

The chain has TRBV10-3 and TRBJ2-3; possibly TRBD2 for D (6 bases). Trimming removed 5 bases from V and 5 bases from J, with 8 bases in between. From germline, CDR1 is ENHRY and CDR2 SYGVKD. The CDR3 runs to 12 residues. In DNA form, the CDR3 reads TGTGCCATCAGTCTCGGGGGAGATACGCAGTATTTT. Translating gives CAISLGGDTQYF.

J is TRBJ1-1 and V is TRBV5-3; weak D call: TRBD1 (5 bases). Being an ORF, TRBV5-3 has a function that is uncertain. The CDR3 is 14 amino acids. Trimming pared 4 bases from V and 1 base from J, leaving 11 bases between. The CDR3 loop is CARSDDRPNTEAFF. The CDR3, as DNA: TGTGCCAGAAGCGATGACAGACCGAACACTGAAGCTTTCTTT.

This rearrangement joins TRBV24-1 to TRBJ2-3; TRBD2 is a possible D gene (5 bases). Germline CDR1 KGHDR, CDR2 SFDVKD. This CDR3 region has 13 residues. V was pared by 5 bases and J by 5 bases, with 10 bases between. The CDR3 DNA sequence: TGTGCCACCAGTGGCGGGCGTCTAGATACGCAGTATTTT. Its translation is CATSGGRLDTQYF.

V and J are TRBV5-1 and TRBJ1-1; TRBD1 might be the D (6 bases). This CDR3 comprises 16 residues. V was pared by 4 bases and J by 2 bases, with 18 bases between. Germline CDR1 SGHRS, CDR2 YFSETQ. CDR3 coding DNA: TGCGCCAGCAGCCGGGGGGCGACAGCTATAAACACTGAAGCTTTCTTT. It codes for CASSRGATAINTEAFF.

The V gene is TRBV4-2, the J gene TRBJ1-5, with 8 bases lining up with TRBD1. V shed 2 bases, J shed 6 bases, and the junction held 9 bases outside the gene matches. Germline CDR1 is LGHNA and CDR2 is YNFKEQ. The length of the CDR3 is 16 residues. CDR3 coding DNA: TGTGCCAGCAGCCAATTAGACAGGGGAGAGGGTCAGCCCCAGCATTTT. It codes for CASSQLDRGEGQPQHF.

This clone has just one count. This rearrangement joins TRBV19 to TRBJ2-2; 11 positions agree with TRBD2. V was clipped by 4 bases and J by 5 bases; unmatched bases: 15. CDR1 is LNHDA and CDR2 is SQIVND in the germline V gene (reference sequence). The CDR3 sequence is 19 residues long. This CDR3 reads CASSRWALAGGKGTGELFF. In DNA form, the CDR3 reads TGTGCCAGTAGTAGGTGGGCGCTAGCGGGGGGAAAAGGAACCGGGGAGCTGTTTTTT.